The 19 T cell receptor beta chains reported below all come from one sample, sequenced in a study of blood T cell repertoires in COVID-19. TCRdb keeps only in-frame clones here, not all; method: immunoSEQ multiplex PCR. The repertoire consists of hundreds of thousands of clones, with about 87% occurring once and the leading ten covering 10% to 13%. Sequencing used peripheral blood. The receptors here all came from a woman in her 70s with COVID-19, enrolled during active disease.

The chain uses TRBV30 and TRBJ1-6, with a possible D match to TRBD1 (5 bases). Germline CDR1 is GTSNPN and CDR2 is SVGIG (reference sequence). The CDR3 runs to 13 residues. Deletions cut 1 base from V and 8 bases from J, with 9 bases between. The CDR3 DNA reads TGTGCCTGGAGTGCCAGGGAGGATTCACCCCTCCACTTT. It encodes CAWSAREDSPLHF.

The V and J genes are TRBV19 and TRBJ2-5, with 9 bases lining up with TRBD2. The V segment lost 9 bases and the J segment 7 bases; nucleotides outside the gene matches: 24. The CDR3 length is 18 residues. Germline V CDR1 and CDR2: LNHDA, SQIVND (reference sequence). Written as DNA, the CDR3 is TGTGCCAGGAGCGGGAGGTTAGGAACTAGCGGCGCCTGGGTGACCCAGTACTTC. Amino acid sequence: CARSGRLGTSGAWVTQYF.

The CDR3 nucleotides are TGTGCCAGCTCACCATCTCAGGGGTTTGTTGAGCAGTTCTTC. This sequence encodes CASSPSQGFVEQFF. The chain links TRBV18 to TRBJ2-1, with a tentative D call TRBD1 (6 bases). The germline V gene encodes CDR1 KGHSH and CDR2 LQKENI. The V end lost 2 bases, the J end lost 9 bases, and 14 bases lay between the germline ends. This CDR3 spans 14 amino acids.

The rearrangement uses TRBV11-2 and TRBJ1-4, with D tentatively TRBD1 (6 bases). The ends were cut back, 5 bases at V and 8 bases at J, with 15 bases in the middle. This CDR3 contains 14 residues. Germline V CDR1 and CDR2: SGHAT, FQNNGV. The CDR3 protein is CASSRDILGEKLFF. The CDR3 bases are TGTGCCAGCAGCCGGGACATTTTGGGGGAAAAACTGTTTTTT.

The gene calls are TRBV6-5 and TRBJ1-2; D call uncertain. The germline CDR1 and CDR2 sequences are MNHEY and SVGAGI. Deletions cut 6 bases from V and 1 base from J, with 6 bases between. CDR3 length: 12 amino acids. The CDR3, as DNA: TGTGCCAGCAGGACACTTAACTATGGCTACACCTTC. Encoded protein: CASRTLNYGYTF.

As for this clone: Other DNA sequences from this sample encode an identical CDR3 as well. The genes are TRBV20-1 and TRBJ2-7; D is ambiguous. This CDR3 is built from 11 residues. Germline V gives CDR1 DFQATT, CDR2 SNEGSKA (reference sequence). The V end was cut by 0 bases, the J end by 3 bases, with 3 bases between. In nucleotides, the CDR3 is TGCAGTGCTAGAGACAGCTACGAGCAGTACTTC. This encodes CSARDSYEQYF.

This sequence joins TRBV19 and TRBJ2-2; a possible D gene is TRBD2 (6 bases). Between the trimmed V and J ends, which lost 5 bases and 1 base, there was a span of 14 bases. The CDR3 has 16 residues. The germline CDR1 and CDR2 sequences are LNHDA and SQIVND (reference sequence). CDR3 sequence: CASSGWVRENTGELFF. CDR3 nucleotide sequence: TGTGCCAGTAGTGGGTGGGTGCGGGAGAACACCGGGGAGCTGTTTTTT. Full variable domain (remainder filled in from reference TRBV19 and TRBJ2-2): DGGITQSPKYLFRKEGQNVTLSCEQNLNHDAMYWYRQDPGQGLRLIYYSQIVNDFQKGDIAEGYSVSREKKESFPLTVTSAQKNPTAFYLCASSGWVRENTGELFFGEGSRLTVL.

V and J are TRBV7-3 and TRBJ1-1; 7 bases are shared with TRBD1. The germline V gene has CDR1 SGHTA and CDR2 FQGTGA. The V and J ends lost 5 bases and 5 bases, in that order; junction bases with no gene match: 5. The CDR3 extends over 13 amino acids. Written as DNA, the CDR3 is TGTGCCAGCAGCCGAGACAGGGAAACTGAAGCTTTCTTT. Translated: CASSRDRETEAFF.

The chain combines TRBV7-3 with TRBJ2-2, with D perhaps TRBD2 (5 bases). Germline V gene data show CDR1 as SGHTA and CDR2 as FQGTGA. This CDR3 spans 15 amino acids. V was shortened by 5 bases and J by 5 bases, with 15 bases between the two germline ends. CDR3 bases: TGTGCCAGCAGCCGGGATCCCGGGTTGACCGGGGAGCTGTTTTTT. Its translation: CASSRDPGLTGELFF.

The V and J genes are TRBV7-3 and TRBJ2-1; 9 positions agree with TRBD1. The germline V gene has CDR1 SGHTA and CDR2 FQGTGA. V was pared by 3 bases and J by 6 bases, with 9 bases of the junction left unmatched. The length of the CDR3 is 16 residues. CDR3 amino acids: CASSLIPGQGLNEQFF. The CDR3 DNA sequence: TGTGCCAGCAGCTTGATACCGGGACAGGGTCTCAATGAGCAGTTCTTC.

The chain carries TRBV3-1 (or the pseudogene TRBV3-2) and TRBJ2-3, with 12 bases identical to TRBD2. Per the germline V gene, CDR1 is LGHDT and CDR2 is YNNKEL (reference sequence). The CDR3 length is 17 residues. Unmatched junction bases numbered 10, after V lost 5 bases and J lost 4 bases. The chain's CDR3 is CASSSPTSGRQADTQYF. CDR3 DNA: TGTGCCAGCAGCTCGCCGACTAGCGGGAGACAGGCAGATACGCAGTATTTT.

The chain couples TRBV19 to TRBJ2-7; D is perhaps TRBD2 (5 bases). V dropped 4 bases and J dropped 3 bases, with 10 bases sitting between them. Germline V gene data show CDR1 as LNHDA and CDR2 as SQIVND (reference sequence). The CDR3 has 13 amino acids. Here the CDR3 reads CASSRWESYEQYF. The CDR3 DNA is TGTGCCAGTAGTAGGTGGGAGAGCTACGAGCAGTACTTC. Filled out from reference TRBV19 and TRBJ2-7, the complete variable domain reads DGGITQSPKYLFRKEGQNVTLSCEQNLNHDAMYWYRQDPGQGLRLIYYSQIVNDFQKGDIAEGYSVSREKKESFPLTVTSAQKNPTAFYLCASSRWESYEQYFGPGTRLTVT.

The V call is TRBV14, the J call TRBJ2-7, with D maybe TRBD1 (6 bases). Trimming pared 2 bases from V and 5 bases from J, leaving 10 bases between. The CDR3 length is 13 residues. Germline V gene data show CDR1 as SGHDN and CDR2 as FVKESK. CDR3 nucleotides: TGTGCCAGCAGCCAATTACAGGGCCACGAGCAGTACTTC. Its translation: CASSQLQGHEQYF.

The chain is built from TRBV6-5 and TRBJ2-7; 7 bases are a match to TRBD1. Germline lookup yields CDR1 MNHEY and CDR2 SVGAGI. This CDR3 contains 15 residues. The junction had 8 bases not matched to a gene; V was cut back by 6 bases and J by 0 bases. The CDR3 is CASRHARDSSYEQYF. The CDR3 nucleotides are TGTGCCAGCAGACATGCCCGGGACAGCTCCTACGAGCAGTACTTC.

This CDR3 reads CASGFGTGEETQYF. In DNA, the CDR3 is TGTGCTAGTGGTTTTGGGACAGGGGAAGAGACCCAGTACTTC. The chain links TRBV12-5 to TRBJ2-5; 10 positions agree with TRBD1. Looked up from germline, CDR1 is LGHNT and CDR2 is FRNRAP. The CDR3 sequence is 14 residues long. With 3 bases clipped from V and 3 bases from J, the junction kept 1 base outside the gene matches.

The genes are TRBV5-4 and TRBJ2-7, with D maybe TRBD2 (5 bases). This CDR3 contains 15 residues. The germline V gene has CDR1 SGHNT and CDR2 YYREEE (reference sequence). Trimming left V 4 bases short and J 6 bases short, with 20 bases between. This chain's CDR3 is CASSPDLTAPVEQYF. The CDR3 nucleotides are TGTGCCAGCAGCCCGGACTTAACTGCTCCGGTCGAGCAGTACTTC.

The rearrangement joins TRBV5-1 to TRBJ2-7; 12 bases are shared with TRBD2. The germline V gene has CDR1 SGHRS and CDR2 YFSETQ. This CDR3 contains 17 residues. J gave up 3 bases and V 4 bases, and 11 bases lay outside the gene matches. The CDR3 coding sequence is TGCGCCAGCAGCCAAAGGACTAGCGGGACACGTAACTACGAGCAGTACTTC. Protein sequence: CASSQRTSGTRNYEQYF.

The CDR3 spells CASKRGGTEAFF. CDR3 coding DNA: TGTGCCAGCAAAAGGGGGGGGACTGAAGCTTTCTTT. The chain is built from TRBV6-6 and TRBJ1-1; possible D gene TRBD1, 6 bases. Between the trimmed V and J ends, which lost 7 bases and 5 bases, there was a span of 11 bases. The germline gives CDR1 MNHNY, CDR2 SVGAGI (reference sequence). The CDR3 covers 12 residues.

The chain has TRBV7-9 and TRBJ1-2; TRBD1 matches at 10 bases. Germline CDR1 SEHNR, CDR2 FQNEAQ (reference sequence). The CDR3 is made up of 16 amino acids. V was pared by 0 bases and J by 6 bases, with 7 bases of the junction left unmatched. CDR3 in DNA: TGTGCCAGCAGCTTAGCGGGGGGACAGGGGCACGATGGCTACACCTTC. Translated, it gives CASSLAGGQGHDGYTF.